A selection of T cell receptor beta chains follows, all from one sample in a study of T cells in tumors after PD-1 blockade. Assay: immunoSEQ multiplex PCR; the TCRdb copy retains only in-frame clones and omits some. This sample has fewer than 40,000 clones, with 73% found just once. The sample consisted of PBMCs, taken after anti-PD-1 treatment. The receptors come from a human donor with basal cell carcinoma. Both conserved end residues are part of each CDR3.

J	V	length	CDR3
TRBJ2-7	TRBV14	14	CASSQGGSYYEQYF
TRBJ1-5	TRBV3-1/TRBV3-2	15	CASSPGTVQGQPQHF
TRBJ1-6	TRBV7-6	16	CASSLGQGARGSPLHF
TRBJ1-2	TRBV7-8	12	CASSLPYYGYTF
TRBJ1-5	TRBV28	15	CASSYRGGLGQPQHF
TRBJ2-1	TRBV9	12	CASSVDLREQFF
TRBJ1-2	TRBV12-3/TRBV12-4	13	CASSFGRGVGYTF
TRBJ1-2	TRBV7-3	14	CASSPGMANYGYTF
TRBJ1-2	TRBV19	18	CASSPNIPRQGLNDGYTF
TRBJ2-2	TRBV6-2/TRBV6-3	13	CASSYLGTGELFF
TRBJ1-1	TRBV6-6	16	CASRAGTGGLVPEAFF
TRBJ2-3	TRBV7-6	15	CASSLGGPPADTQYF
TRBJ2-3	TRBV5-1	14	CASSLGVDTDTQYF
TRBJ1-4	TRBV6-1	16	CASSERRGRSNEKLFF
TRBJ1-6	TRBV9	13	CASSGTELSPLHF
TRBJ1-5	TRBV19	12	CASSILNQPQHF
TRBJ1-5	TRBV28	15	CASSLAAGGNQPQHF
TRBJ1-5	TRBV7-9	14	CASSLGTEYQPQHF
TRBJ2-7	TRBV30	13	CAWSLVPPYEQYF
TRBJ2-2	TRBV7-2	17	CASSLWRGAGAGGELFF
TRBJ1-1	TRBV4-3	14	CASSQQGMNTEAFF
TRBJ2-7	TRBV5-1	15	CASSFSGSRSYEQYF